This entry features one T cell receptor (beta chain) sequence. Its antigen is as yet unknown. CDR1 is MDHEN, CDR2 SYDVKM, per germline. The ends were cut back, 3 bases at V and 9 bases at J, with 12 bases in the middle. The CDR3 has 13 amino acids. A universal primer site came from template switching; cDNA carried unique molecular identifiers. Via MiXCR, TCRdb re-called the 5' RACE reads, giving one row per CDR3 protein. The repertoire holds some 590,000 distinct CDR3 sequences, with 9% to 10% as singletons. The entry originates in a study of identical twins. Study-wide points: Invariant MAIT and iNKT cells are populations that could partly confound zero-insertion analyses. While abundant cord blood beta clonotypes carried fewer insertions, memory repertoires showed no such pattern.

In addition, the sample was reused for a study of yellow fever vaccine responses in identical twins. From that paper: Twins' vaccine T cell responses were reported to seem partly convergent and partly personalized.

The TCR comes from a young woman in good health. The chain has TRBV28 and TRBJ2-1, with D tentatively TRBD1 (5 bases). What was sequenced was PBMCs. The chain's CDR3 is CASSLGHSSEQFF. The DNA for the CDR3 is TGTGCCAGCAGTTTGGGGCACTCGAGTGAGCAGTTCTTC.